These 25 T cell receptor beta chains were all obtained from the same sample, sequenced in a study of immune cell composition in non-small cell lung cancer. Data came from immunoSEQ multiplex PCR; TCRdb stores just in-frame clones and leaves some out. The table lists around 3,200 clones, about 83% of them singletons, with roughly 4.5% in the top ten. Sample: lung tumor tissue. Source of these receptors: a human donor with non-small cell lung cancer.

The gene calls are TRBV6-5 and TRBJ1-1, with 9 bases aligning to TRBD1. The germline gives CDR1 MNHEY, CDR2 SVGAGI. The V gene end was trimmed by 4 bases and the J gene end by 4 bases; junction bases not matched to a gene: 10. The CDR3 sequence is 16 residues long. CDR3 residues: CASSSRPGQGLTEAFF. DNA of the CDR3: TGTGCCAGCAGTTCACGGCCGGGACAGGGCCTCACTGAAGCTTTCTTT.

This clone was counted once. The V gene is TRBV28, the J gene TRBJ2-4, with D possibly being TRBD1 (5 bases). V shed 4 bases and J shed 0 bases, with 13 bases lying between them. Germline V gene sequence: CDR1 MDHEN, CDR2 SYDVKM. The CDR3 is 16 amino acids. CDR3 in DNA: TGTGCCAGCAGTTCAGGGTTAGCACTAGCCAAAAACATTCAGTACTTC. It codes for CASSSGLALAKNIQYF.

This chain joins TRBV9 and TRBJ2-5; 8 nucleotides match TRBD2. This CDR3 comprises 15 residues. From germline, CDR1 is SGDLS and CDR2 YYNGEE. Germline trimming cut 4 bases from V and 4 bases from J; bases unmatched to any gene: 9. CDR3 sequence (DNA): TGTGCCAGCAGCTCCAGGCGGGGGGAGGGAGAGACCCAGTACTTC. Amino acid sequence: CASSSRRGEGETQYF.

CDR3 amino acids: CATSRGGGLETQYF. The DNA for the CDR3 is TGTGCCACCAGCAGAGGGGGGGGCTTGGAGACCCAGTACTTC. The V call is TRBV15, the J call TRBJ2-5; TRBD2 is a possible D gene (7 bases). The V gene lost 1 base and the J gene lost 5 bases, with 11 bases spanning the gap. Germline V gene lookup returns CDR1 LNHNV and CDR2 YYDKDF (reference sequence). This CDR3 region has 14 residues. Variable domain in full (rest from reference TRBV15 and TRBJ2-5): DAMVIQNPRYQVTQFGKPVTLSCSQTLNHNVMYWYQQKSSQAPKLLFHYYDKDFNNEADTPDNFQSRRPNTSFCFLDIRSPGLGDTAMYLCATSRGGGLETQYFGPGTRLLVL.

V gene TRBV6-5 combines with J gene TRBJ2-1; TRBD2 is a possible D gene (6 bases). V lost 4 bases to trimming and J lost 9 bases, with 19 bases between them. Germline V CDR1 and CDR2: MNHEY, SVGAGI. The CDR3 consists of 15 residues. CDR3 sequence (DNA): TGTGCCAGCAGTTGGGATTCGACTAGTCTGGGTGAGCAGTTCTTC. It encodes CASSWDSTSLGEQFF.

The genes are TRBV14 and TRBJ2-7, with D perhaps matching TRBD1 (6 bases). CDR3 size: 13 residues. Trimming cost V 2 bases and J 7 bases, with 12 bases left between them. The V gene's germline CDR1 is SGHDN and CDR2 FVKESK. The CDR3 here is CASSQILQGEQYF. CDR3 sequence (DNA): TGTGCCAGCAGCCAAATCTTACAGGGTGAGCAGTACTTC.

This clone was recorded a few times. The rearrangement uses TRBV5-5 and TRBJ2-7; 7 nucleotides align to TRBD1. Trimming took 0 bases from V and 4 from J; bases not matched to a gene: 7. Looked up from germline, CDR1 is SGHKS and CDR2 is YYEKEE (reference sequence). The CDR3 totals 15 residues. The CDR3 is CASSLEWDSLYEQYF. DNA of the CDR3: TGTGCCAGCAGCTTGGAGTGGGACAGCTTATACGAGCAGTACTTC.

The gene calls are TRBV19 and TRBJ2-2; 8 bases map to TRBD1. This CDR3 is built from 14 residues. V lost 2 bases, J lost 5 bases, and 1 base stayed unmatched. CDR1 and CDR2 (germline): LNHDA, SQIVND (reference sequence). The CDR3 spells CASSIQGATGELFF. In DNA form, the CDR3 reads TGTGCCAGTAGTATACAGGGGGCGACCGGGGAGCTGTTTTTT.

This clone was seen a handful of times. V and J are TRBV5-6 and TRBJ2-3; D is ambiguous. The CDR3 has 15 amino acids. V was clipped by 1 base and J by 2 bases, with 11 bases between them. Per germline, CDR1 SGHDT and CDR2 YYEEEE. CDR3 residues: CASSLWLLFTDTQYF. The CDR3 nucleotides read TGTGCCAGCAGCTTGTGGCTGCTCTTCACAGATACGCAGTATTTT. Full variable domain (remainder filled in from reference TRBV5-6 and TRBJ2-3): DAGVTQSPTHLIKTRGQQVTLRCSPKSGHDTVSWYQQALGQGPQFIFQYYEEEERQRGNFPDRFSGHQFPNYSSELNVNALLLGDSALYLCASSLWLLFTDTQYFGPGTRLTVL.

DNA of the CDR3: TGTGCCAGTAGTATGCGCCCCGGTGCAGGGGGGAATGAAAAACTGTTTTTT. Its protein product is CASSMRPGAGGNEKLFF. The rearrangement links TRBV19 to TRBJ1-4, with 7 bases lining up with TRBD1. Germline V lookup: CDR1 LNHDA, CDR2 SQIVND (reference sequence). CDR3 length: 17 residues. V lost 3 bases and J lost 5; bases outside the gene matches: 12.

This sequence joins TRBV19 and TRBJ1-3; D not resolved. From germline, CDR1 is LNHDA and CDR2 SQIVND (reference sequence). CDR3 length: 14 residues. V was shortened by 0 bases and J by 4 bases, with 7 bases between the two germline ends. CDR3 coding DNA: TGTGCCAGTAGTATAGAGGCCTCCGGAAACACCATATATTTT. Protein: CASSIEASGNTIYF.

The V and J genes are TRBV5-4 and TRBJ1-2; D is ambiguous. The germline V gene has CDR1 SGHNT and CDR2 YYREEE (reference sequence). The CDR3 is 13 residues long. With 0 bases removed from V and 4 bases from J, the gap between germline ends came to 7 bases. For the CDR3, the DNA is TGTGCCAGCAGCTTGGACAGCCTCTATGGCTACACCTTC. Its protein product is CASSLDSLYGYTF.

The chain links TRBV5-4 to TRBJ2-1; maybe TRBD2 (5 bases). Germline V gene data show CDR1 as SGHNT and CDR2 as YYREEE (reference sequence). V lost 1 base and J 5 bases, leaving 13 bases between the germline ends. There are 15 residues in the CDR3. In DNA, the CDR3 is TGTGCCAGCAGCTTGACCGAGGGAAATGACAATGAGCAGTTCTTC. It translates to CASSLTEGNDNEQFF.

V is TRBV18 and J is TRBJ1-4; D remains ambiguous. Germline CDR1 reads KGHSH; CDR2 reads LQKENI. Trimming removed 2 bases from V and 8 bases from J, with 15 bases in between. CDR3 size: 15 residues. The CDR3 reads CASSPETLAGEKLFF. The CDR3 DNA sequence: TGTGCCAGCTCACCAGAGACCTTGGCGGGGGAAAAACTGTTTTTT.

The V gene is TRBV5-1, the J gene TRBJ2-7, with TRBD2 identical over 7 bases. Unmatched junction bases numbered 3, after V lost 0 bases and J lost 3 bases. CDR1 and CDR2 from the germline V gene are SGHRS and YFSETQ. This CDR3 region has 14 residues. The CDR3 region has the DNA TGCGCCAGCAGCTTGGTGGGGGGGGGCTACGAGCAGTACTTC. Amino acids: CASSLVGGGYEQYF.

The CDR3 region is CASSAGTGFSYEQYF. The CDR3 DNA reads as TGTGCCAGCAGCGCTGGGACAGGGTTTTCCTACGAGCAGTACTTC. The rearrangement joins TRBV6-1 to TRBJ2-7, with 9 bases lining up with TRBD1. The CDR3 totals 15 residues. Germline V gene lookup returns CDR1 MNHNS and CDR2 SASEGT. Trimming at V came to 6 bases and at J to 1 base, leaving 7 bases not matched to a gene.

The chain combines TRBV28 with TRBJ1-4, with a tentative D call TRBD1 (5 bases). The CDR3 covers 14 residues. Trimming removed 11 bases from V and 4 bases from J, with 17 bases in between. CDR1 MDHEN and CDR2 SYDVKM come from the germline V gene. Here the CDR3 DNA reads TGTGCCGGAGGCGGCGGGACCAATAATGAAAAACTGTTTTTT. Translation gives CAGGGGTNNEKLFF.

The rearrangement uses TRBV11-3 and TRBJ1-1; D might be TRBD1 (5 bases). Germline V gene lookup returns CDR1 SGHNT and CDR2 YENEEA. The CDR3 runs to 16 residues. The V end lost 4 bases, the J end lost 3 bases, and 18 bases lay between the germline ends. The CDR3 loop reads CASSSGGARHDTEAFF. The CDR3, as DNA: TGTGCCAGCAGCTCGGGAGGGGCGCGTCATGACACTGAAGCTTTCTTT. Complete variable domain (other parts from reference TRBV11-3 and TRBJ1-1): EAGVVQSPRYKIIEKKQPVAFWCNPISGHNTLYWYLQNLGQGPELLIRYENEEAVDDSQLPKDRFSAERLKGVDSTLKIQPAELGDSAVYLCASSSGGARHDTEAFFGQGTRLTVV.

This chain joins TRBV28 and TRBJ2-7, with no clear D. Trimming took 1 base from V and 0 from J, leaving 7 bases between them. There are 14 residues in the CDR3. Germline values: CDR1 MDHEN, CDR2 SYDVKM. CDR3 coding DNA: TGTGCCAGCAGTTTATTACAGAGCTCCTACGAGCAGTACTTC. Its translation: CASSLLQSSYEQYF.

The J gene is TRBJ1-3, the V gene TRBV6-6; D is ambiguous. Between the trimmed V and J ends, which lost 8 bases and 2 bases, there was a span of 7 bases. The CDR3 consists of 12 residues. Germline V lookup: CDR1 MNHNY, CDR2 SVGAGI (reference sequence). CDR3 DNA: TGTGCCAGCTCATCGGCTGGAAACACCATATATTTT. As protein: CASSSAGNTIYF.

The chain is built from TRBV19 and TRBJ1-5; weak D call: TRBD1 (5 bases). V was shortened by 4 bases and J by 1 base, with 11 bases between the two germline ends. The CDR3 loop spans 15 amino acids. Germline V CDR1 and CDR2: LNHDA, SQIVND (reference sequence). CDR3 nucleotides: TGTGCCAGTAGTAGGGGGGGTCAAAGCAATCAGCCCCAGCATTTT. Amino acids: CASSRGGQSNQPQHF. The complete variable domain, with remaining parts taken from reference TRBV19 and TRBJ1-5, reads DGGITQSPKYLFRKEGQNVTLSCEQNLNHDAMYWYRQDPGQGLRLIYYSQIVNDFQKGDIAEGYSVSREKKESFPLTVTSAQKNPTAFYLCASSRGGQSNQPQHFGDGTRLSIL.

This clone was observed a few times. The chain uses TRBV15 and TRBJ1-4; maybe TRBD1 (6 bases). This CDR3 is 16 amino acids long. V was cut by 1 base and J by 6 bases, with 15 bases left in between. The germline V gene has CDR1 LNHNV and CDR2 YYDKDF (reference sequence). This chain's CDR3 is CATSRAPGQGHEKLFF. CDR3 nucleotides: TGTGCCACCAGCAGAGCTCCAGGGCAGGGGCATGAAAAACTGTTTTTT.

The rearrangement joins TRBV9 to TRBJ1-1, with 12 bases matching TRBD1. V dropped 1 base and J dropped 11; count of bases not matched to a gene: 12. The CDR3 sequence is 16 residues long. Per germline, CDR1 SGDLS and CDR2 YYNGEE. The CDR3 protein is CASSVSGTGGAFAAFF. The CDR3 region has the DNA TGTGCCAGCAGCGTATCCGGGACAGGGGGCGCTTTTGCGGCTTTCTTT.

The J gene is TRBJ2-7, the V gene TRBV6-1; D not certain. V dropped 6 bases and J dropped 1 base, with 10 bases sitting between them. CDR3 length: 13 amino acids. Germline CDR1 reads MNHNS; CDR2 reads SASEGT. The CDR3 sequence is CASRATESYEQYF. The CDR3 region has the DNA TGTGCCAGCAGGGCCACAGAGTCCTACGAGCAGTACTTC.

The chain joins TRBV4-2 to TRBJ2-7, with 12 bases matching TRBD1. Germline V gene sequence: CDR1 LGHNA, CDR2 YNFKEQ. The junction had 9 bases not matched to a gene; V was cut back by 3 bases and J by 6 bases. This CDR3 contains 16 residues. The CDR3 DNA reads TGTGCCAGCAGCCATAATAGGGGACAGGGGGCTTTCGAGCAGTACTTC. Its protein is CASSHNRGQGAFEQYF.